These T cell receptor beta chains were read from a single sample in a study of T cell repertoires in cytomegalovirus infection. TCRdb analysed the reads with MiXCR anew, one entry per CDR3 protein. The repertoire holds about 740,000 distinct CDR3 sequences, with around 30% as singletons. These receptors have no known antigen. The material was cultured PBMCs, obtained from culture after CMV antigen stimulation. Receptors originate from a human donor in good health (CMV status not recorded). Some clones in this sample may be carry-over from other donors' samples. Each CDR3 is given with its conserved first and last residue. The order of the fields is D gene, V gene, clone size, J gene, CDR3 length, CDR3 DNA, CDR3 protein. The D gene is left open where the match is weak. A clone size is listed for some rows: how often the clone was seen (once, few, many), or a class if it is expanded.

d_gene: NA; v_gene: TRBV6-5; abundance: many; j_gene: TRBJ2-1; len: 14; CDR3nt: TGTGCCAGCTCAAGGCTGGCCTCCTACAATGAGCAGTTCTTC; CDR3aa: CASSRLASYNEQFF
d_gene: NA; v_gene: TRBV6-1; abundance: few; j_gene: TRBJ2-7; len: 16; CDR3nt: TGTGCCAGCACCGCCCTGCTGGGGACGGCGGGCTACGAGCAGTACTTC; CDR3aa: CASTALLGTAGYEQYF
d_gene: NA; v_gene: TRBV18; abundance: NA; j_gene: TRBJ1-2; len: 14; CDR3nt: TGTGCCAGCTCACCCAATGTGGACAGCTATGGCTACACCTTC; CDR3aa: CASSPNVDSYGYTF
d_gene: NA; v_gene: TRBV7-2; abundance: NA; j_gene: TRBJ2-2; len: 15; CDR3nt: TGTGCCAGCAGCTTAGGGCCCGGGGTTGGCGGGGAGCTGTTTTTT; CDR3aa: CASSLGPGVGGELFF
d_gene: NA; v_gene: TRBV10-3; abundance: few; j_gene: TRBJ1-2; len: 17; CDR3nt: TGTGCCATCAGTACTCTCCGGGGCGAGTCAGTGGACTATGGCTACACCTTC; CDR3aa: CAISTLRGESVDYGYTF
d_gene: NA; v_gene: TRBV7-9; abundance: few; j_gene: TRBJ2-2; len: 16; CDR3nt: TGTGCCAGCAGCTCAGTTTGGGGCGGCGATACCGGGGAGCTGTTTTTT; CDR3aa: CASSSVWGGDTGELFF
d_gene: NA; v_gene: TRBV12-3/TRBV12-4; abundance: few; j_gene: TRBJ2-2; len: 14; CDR3nt: TGTGCCAGCAGTACGTTTGAAAACACCGGGGAGCTGTTTTTT; CDR3aa: CASSTFENTGELFF
d_gene: TRBD2; v_gene: TRBV7-6; abundance: NA; j_gene: TRBJ2-7; len: 15; CDR3nt: TGTGCCAGCAGCTTAGCGCGGGGGGGCTCCTACGAGCAGTACTTC; CDR3aa: CASSLARGGSYEQYF
d_gene: NA; v_gene: TRBV15; abundance: few; j_gene: TRBJ1-6; len: 14; CDR3nt: TGTGCCACCAGCCGTTCGACGTGGGGGTCACCCCTCCACTTT; CDR3aa: CATSRSTWGSPLHF
d_gene: NA; v_gene: TRBV7-8; abundance: few; j_gene: TRBJ1-1; len: 13; CDR3nt: TGTGCCAGCAGCGACGCCAGGGGCACTGAAGCTTTCTTT; CDR3aa: CASSDARGTEAFF
d_gene: NA; v_gene: TRBV7-2; abundance: NA; j_gene: TRBJ2-6; len: 14; CDR3nt: TGTGCCAGCAGCCGAACCTCTGGGGCCAACGTCCTGACTTTC; CDR3aa: CASSRTSGANVLTF
d_gene: NA; v_gene: TRBV27; abundance: few; j_gene: TRBJ2-1; len: 14; CDR3nt: TGTGCCAGCAGTCAGAGAAGGCGTGAGAATGAGCAGTTCTTC; CDR3aa: CASSQRRRENEQFF
d_gene: NA; v_gene: TRBV12-3/TRBV12-4; abundance: NA; j_gene: TRBJ1-2; len: 15; CDR3nt: TGTGCCAGCATCACTTCACAGGGTGCAGCTGGTGGCTACACCTTC; CDR3aa: CASITSQGAAGGYTF
d_gene: TRBD2; v_gene: TRBV27; abundance: NA; j_gene: TRBJ2-3; len: 18; CDR3nt: TGTGCCAGCAGTACGGGACTAGCGGGGGGTCCATTCATGGATACGCAGTATTTT; CDR3aa: CASSTGLAGGPFMDTQYF
d_gene: NA; v_gene: TRBV20-1; abundance: NA; j_gene: TRBJ2-3; len: 17; CDR3nt: TGCAGTGCTAGAGACAGGCTCCTGTCGTTTAGCACAGATACGCAGTATTTT; CDR3aa: CSARDRLLSFSTDTQYF
d_gene: NA; v_gene: TRBV7-6; abundance: NA; j_gene: TRBJ2-1; len: 14; CDR3nt: TGTGCCAGCAGCTTAGGAGGTGGCTGGGACGGGGAGTTCTTC; CDR3aa: CASSLGGGWDGEFF
d_gene: NA; v_gene: TRBV11-2; abundance: NA; j_gene: TRBJ2-2; len: 15; CDR3nt: TGTGCCAGCAGCTTAAACCCTCGGGACACCGGGGAGCTGTTTTTT; CDR3aa: CASSLNPRDTGELFF
d_gene: NA; v_gene: TRBV7-2; abundance: many; j_gene: TRBJ2-5; len: 13; CDR3nt: TGTGCCAGCAGCTCGGACCCTCAAAAGACCCAGTACTTC; CDR3aa: CASSSDPQKTQYF
d_gene: NA; v_gene: TRBV20-1; abundance: few; j_gene: TRBJ2-7; len: 15; CDR3nt: TGCAGTGCTAGAGATTTAGGGCTAGCGAACTACGAGCAGTACTTC; CDR3aa: CSARDLGLANYEQYF
d_gene: NA; v_gene: TRBV6-1; abundance: NA; j_gene: TRBJ1-3; len: 14; CDR3nt: TGTGCCAGCAGCCGAAGGAGCTTCGGAAACACCATATATTTT; CDR3aa: CASSRRSFGNTIYF
d_gene: TRBD2; v_gene: TRBV7-9; abundance: few; j_gene: TRBJ2-1; len: 16; CDR3nt: TGTGCCAGCAGCGCCGCACTAGCGGGTTTCTACAATGAGCAGTTCTTC; CDR3aa: CASSAALAGFYNEQFF
d_gene: NA; v_gene: TRBV19; abundance: NA; j_gene: TRBJ2-1; len: 15; CDR3nt: TGTGCCAGTAGTAAGGCGGGGGCGGAACACAATGAGCAGTTCTTC; CDR3aa: CASSKAGAEHNEQFF
d_gene: TRBD1; v_gene: TRBV27; abundance: NA; j_gene: TRBJ2-3; len: 15; CDR3nt: TGTGCCAGCAGTTTCCCCGGGACAGATACAGATACGCAGTATTTT; CDR3aa: CASSFPGTDTDTQYF
d_gene: NA; v_gene: TRBV7-2; abundance: NA; j_gene: TRBJ1-1; len: 13; CDR3nt: TGTGCCAGCAACCTTCGGCAGGACACTGAAGCTTTCTTT; CDR3aa: CASNLRQDTEAFF
d_gene: TRBD2; v_gene: TRBV7-2; abundance: many; j_gene: TRBJ2-7; len: 16; CDR3nt: TGTGCCAGCAGCTTAGCGCCCCTAGCGGGACTAGGAGAGCAGTACTTC; CDR3aa: CASSLAPLAGLGEQYF
d_gene: TRBD1; v_gene: TRBV20-1; abundance: few; j_gene: TRBJ2-7; len: 14; CDR3nt: TGCAGTGCTAGGATACAGGGGGTTCCCTACGAGCAGTACTTC; CDR3aa: CSARIQGVPYEQYF
d_gene: NA; v_gene: TRBV20-1; abundance: few; j_gene: TRBJ2-1; len: 11; CDR3nt: TGCAGTGCAGCGGAGACCAATGAGCAGTTCTTC; CDR3aa: CSAAETNEQFF
d_gene: TRBD2; v_gene: TRBV4-1; abundance: NA; j_gene: TRBJ2-1; len: 17; CDR3nt: TGCGCCAGCAGCCAAACGTTTAGCGGGAACGGGGACAATGAGCAGTTCTTC; CDR3aa: CASSQTFSGNGDNEQFF
d_gene: NA; v_gene: TRBV5-3; abundance: few; j_gene: TRBJ2-7; len: 14; CDR3nt: TGTGCCAGCAGCTTGGGGGTAGCCGTCTACGAGCAGTACTTC; CDR3aa: CASSLGVAVYEQYF
d_gene: TRBD1; v_gene: TRBV23-1; abundance: NA; j_gene: TRBJ2-7; len: 17; CDR3nt: TGCGCCAGCAGTCAAAACCGACCGGGACAGGGTGTCTACGAGCAGTACTTC; CDR3aa: CASSQNRPGQGVYEQYF
d_gene: NA; v_gene: TRBV7-9; abundance: few; j_gene: TRBJ2-5; len: 14; CDR3nt: TGTGCCAGCAGCTTGGGTTCGTGGCAAGAGACCCAGTACTTC; CDR3aa: CASSLGSWQETQYF
d_gene: TRBD1; v_gene: TRBV7-8; abundance: NA; j_gene: TRBJ2-5; len: 13; CDR3nt: TGTGCCAGCGGGACAGGGCGGCCAGAGACCCAGTACTTC; CDR3aa: CASGTGRPETQYF
d_gene: NA; v_gene: TRBV20-1; abundance: NA; j_gene: TRBJ2-1; len: 13; CDR3nt: TGCTCAACAGGGTCCCGCGCTTACAATGAGCAGTTCTTC; CDR3aa: CSTGSRAYNEQFF
d_gene: NA; v_gene: TRBV7-4; abundance: NA; j_gene: TRBJ1-1; len: 16; CDR3nt: TGTGCCAGCAGCTTAGGGGTAGGGGTGGGGAACACTGAAGCTTTCTTT; CDR3aa: CASSLGVGVGNTEAFF
d_gene: NA; v_gene: TRBV4-1; abundance: NA; j_gene: TRBJ1-5; len: 14; CDR3nt: TGCGCCAGCAGCCAAGAGCCCGGTGGGCAGCCCCAGCATTTT; CDR3aa: CASSQEPGGQPQHF
d_gene: NA; v_gene: TRBV7-9; abundance: few; j_gene: TRBJ2-1; len: 17; CDR3nt: TGTGCCAGCAGCCATGGCGGGTACAGGGAGTCCTACAATGAGCAGTTCTTC; CDR3aa: CASSHGGYRESYNEQFF
d_gene: NA; v_gene: TRBV5-1; abundance: NA; j_gene: TRBJ1-4; len: 15; CDR3nt: TGCGCCAGCAGCTTGGGAGATATGGCTAATGAAAAACTGTTTTTT; CDR3aa: CASSLGDMANEKLFF
d_gene: TRBD1; v_gene: TRBV19; abundance: NA; j_gene: TRBJ1-4; len: 18; CDR3nt: TGTGCCAGTACCGAAAGGGGACAGGGTAGCGGAACTAATGAAAAACTGTTTTTT; CDR3aa: CASTERGQGSGTNEKLFF
d_gene: TRBD2; v_gene: TRBV7-2; abundance: few; j_gene: TRBJ2-3; len: 14; CDR3nt: TGTGCCAGCAGCATTAGCGGGGGGACAGATACGCAGTATTTT; CDR3aa: CASSISGGTDTQYF
d_gene: NA; v_gene: TRBV7-2; abundance: many; j_gene: TRBJ1-2; len: 13; CDR3nt: TGTGCCAGCAGTCTCTCTCGTGGGGAGGGCTACACCTTC; CDR3aa: CASSLSRGEGYTF
d_gene: NA; v_gene: TRBV7-9; abundance: few; j_gene: TRBJ2-7; len: 12; CDR3nt: TGTGCCAGCAGCTTGCCAGGGAACGAGCAGTACTTC; CDR3aa: CASSLPGNEQYF
d_gene: NA; v_gene: TRBV12-3/TRBV12-4; abundance: many; j_gene: TRBJ1-1; len: 17; CDR3nt: TGTGCCAGCAGTTTATGGTCCTTCAGGGGCTACAACACTGAAGCTTTCTTT; CDR3aa: CASSLWSFRGYNTEAFF
d_gene: NA; v_gene: TRBV12-3/TRBV12-4; abundance: many; j_gene: TRBJ1-1; len: 15; CDR3nt: TGTGCCAGCAGTTTAGCGAGAGGAACCGCGGGTTGGGCTTTCTTT; CDR3aa: CASSLARGTAGWAFF
d_gene: NA; v_gene: TRBV7-2; abundance: many; j_gene: TRBJ2-1; len: 16; CDR3nt: TGTGCCAGCAGCTTACTCGGCCCGAGCTCCTACAATGAGCAGTTCTTC; CDR3aa: CASSLLGPSSYNEQFF
d_gene: NA; v_gene: TRBV27; abundance: NA; j_gene: TRBJ1-3; len: 15; CDR3nt: TGTGCCAGCACCCAGCGTCTCGGGTCTGGAAACACCATATATTTT; CDR3aa: CASTQRLGSGNTIYF
d_gene: NA; v_gene: TRBV7-2; abundance: many; j_gene: TRBJ1-1; len: 13; CDR3nt: TGTGCCAGCAAACCACAGGGAAACACTGAAGCTTTCTTT; CDR3aa: CASKPQGNTEAFF
d_gene: TRBD2; v_gene: TRBV6-2/TRBV6-3; abundance: NA; j_gene: TRBJ2-1; len: 20; CDR3nt: TGTGCCAGCAGTTACTCCACAGTGCGGGGGGGACTAGCGAGAGACAATGAGCAGTTCTTC; CDR3aa: CASSYSTVRGGLARDNEQFF
d_gene: NA; v_gene: TRBV4-3; abundance: few; j_gene: TRBJ2-1; len: 16; CDR3nt: TGCGCCAGCAGCCAAGATTTGAGGCTTCCCGTCAATGAGCAGTTCTTC; CDR3aa: CASSQDLRLPVNEQFF
d_gene: TRBD1; v_gene: TRBV7-4; abundance: NA; j_gene: TRBJ2-7; len: 14; CDR3nt: TGTGCCAGCAGCGCGTGGACAGGGCGGGACGAGCAGTACTTC; CDR3aa: CASSAWTGRDEQYF
d_gene: TRBD1; v_gene: TRBV27; abundance: NA; j_gene: TRBJ2-5; len: 15; CDR3nt: TGTGCCAGCAGTCCGCCAGGGGGCTGGGGGGAGACCCAGTACTTC; CDR3aa: CASSPPGGWGETQYF
d_gene: TRBD2; v_gene: TRBV7-8; abundance: many; j_gene: TRBJ2-2; len: 17; CDR3nt: TGTGCCAGCAGCTTAGGGAGACTAGCGCCGAACACCGGGGAGCTGTTTTTT; CDR3aa: CASSLGRLAPNTGELFF
d_gene: NA; v_gene: TRBV7-2; abundance: many; j_gene: TRBJ2-3; len: 16; CDR3nt: TGTGCCAGCGGACGAGTGGGCTTTCCGGACACAGATACGCAGTATTTT; CDR3aa: CASGRVGFPDTDTQYF
d_gene: NA; v_gene: TRBV7-2; abundance: many; j_gene: TRBJ1-1; len: 14; CDR3nt: TGTGCCAGCAGCTTCCAGGGCATGAACACTGAAGCTTTCTTT; CDR3aa: CASSFQGMNTEAFF
d_gene: NA; v_gene: TRBV7-2; abundance: NA; j_gene: TRBJ1-1; len: 12; CDR3nt: TGTGCCAGCAGCCAGGACAGCCGTGAAGCTTTCTTT; CDR3aa: CASSQDSREAFF
d_gene: TRBD1; v_gene: TRBV7-2; abundance: NA; j_gene: TRBJ1-2; len: 14; CDR3nt: TGTGCCAGCAGCTTAGTCCCGGGACAGGGAGGCTACACCTTC; CDR3aa: CASSLVPGQGGYTF
d_gene: TRBD1; v_gene: TRBV20-1; abundance: NA; j_gene: TRBJ1-1; len: 15; CDR3nt: TGCAGTGCAAAGGGACAGGGGATTGGGAACACTGAAGCTTTCTTT; CDR3aa: CSAKGQGIGNTEAFF
d_gene: NA; v_gene: TRBV18; abundance: NA; j_gene: TRBJ2-7; len: 13; CDR3nt: TGTGCCAGCTCATCAGGGTTCCCAAGCGAGCAGTACTTC; CDR3aa: CASSSGFPSEQYF
d_gene: TRBD1; v_gene: TRBV28; abundance: few; j_gene: TRBJ1-2; len: 14; CDR3nt: TGTGCCAGCACCCCGGGGGACAGGGCCTATGGCTACACCTTC; CDR3aa: CASTPGDRAYGYTF
d_gene: NA; v_gene: TRBV18; abundance: NA; j_gene: TRBJ1-6; len: 13; CDR3nt: TGTGCCAGCTCACAGGACAGTAATTCACCCCTCCACTTT; CDR3aa: CASSQDSNSPLHF